The source of this TCR beta chain is a study of PD-1 blockade in classical Hodgkin lymphoma. Trimming took off 3 bases at V and 7 bases at J, with 4 bases between the two ends. Looked up from germline, CDR1 is SGDLS and CDR2 is YYNGEE. The CDR3 consists of 10 residues. Time point reported: cycle 4 day 1 (C4D1), after less than 7 weeks of nivolumab. Relapses following autologous stem cell transplantation were seen in all patients, with brentuximab vedotin exposure varying. TCRdb's copy holds only in-frame clones and misses some; the assay was immunoSEQ multiplex PCR. This table holds over 60,000 clones, less than 95% found once.

This sequence was found in a human donor with classical Hodgkin lymphoma. This specimen was peripheral blood mononuclear cells (PBMCs), taken before the fourth cycle of nivolumab. The rearrangement links TRBV9 to TRBJ1-2, with D uncertain. The chain's CDR3 is CASSGIGYTF. The CDR3 DNA reads TGTGCCAGCAGCGGGATTGGCTACACCTTC.